This T cell receptor beta chain was observed in a study of CD8+ T cells in alopecia areata (dated by TCRdb to 2016 to 2018). Turning to the overall study: Skin from C3H/HeJ donors aged 6-12 months with spontaneous alopecia was grafted onto female C3H/HeJ recipients aged roughly 6-10 weeks. In both human patients and the C3H/HeJ mouse model, the study applied high-throughput TCRbeta sequencing to look at T cell clonal expansion in alopecia areata. Scalp tissue and sorted CD4+ and CD8+ peripheral blood T cells from patchy and totalis/universalis alopecia areata patients and from healthy controls were covered by human TCRbeta sequencing. Clonality in the scalp was compared among normal scalp (n=4), patchy alopecia areata scalp (n=8), and alopecia totalis/universalis scalp (n=8). RNA came from the PAXgene miRNA kit for fixed scalp, the miRNeasy kit for PBMCs, and the RNeasy kit for mouse skin. TCRbeta CDR3 regions were amplified by immunoSEQ multiplex PCR with 35 Vbeta forward and 13 Jbeta reverse primers. Study-level results and caveats: Resident alphabeta T cells in normal human skin are also sequenced, complicating scalp TCR repertoire analysis, unlike mouse skin dominated by gammadelta T cells. Lesional scalp, especially in alopecia totalis/universalis, showed higher clonality and more expanded CD8+ clones than normal scalp, suggesting antigenic drive. TCR sequences shared between patients were less clear than in mice, possibly partly because of HLA diversity in the patient population.

The CDR3 runs 13 amino acids, cysteine and phenylalanine included. The DNA has 27 bases, all within the CDR3, and is read from base 1. The germline V gene (reference sequence) sets CDR1 to NSQYPW and CDR2 to LRSPGD. V loses 3 bases at its end and J loses 3 bases; junction bases beyond the gene matches: 0. In the case of this clone: Its binding antigen is unknown. Because the receptor is murine, the gene names and germline sequences shown are mouse ones. Read data end 4 residues before the CDR3 end; the end is taken from the germline J gene.

Libraries were built with the immunoSEQ multiplex PCR assay. RNA was extracted from all samples and reverse transcribed into cDNA as template for TCR sequencing. SuperScript III was used for first-strand cDNA synthesis, primed with a 2:1 mix of oligo-dT and random hexamers. A synthetic immune receptor repertoire was used to gauge amplification bias, and whatever bias remained was removed computationally. Sequencing of the libraries was done on Illumina HiSeq with 60 bp reads that cover the CDR3, reading from J toward V. The original methods were these. After raw reads were preprocessed to remove errors, the CDR3 was defined following IMGT conventions as running from the conserved cysteine to phenylalanine. Clonality was calculated as 1 minus Shannon entropy normalized by log2 of the number of productive unique TCRs. CD4 or CD8 identity of scalp clones was inferred by cross-referencing scalp TCRbeta sequences with sorted blood CD4 and CD8 repertoires. TCRdb holds this immuneACCESS table with in-frame rearrangements only. Some clones are missing; in checked studies, unresolved V genes explain under half, and the rest has no known cause. V and J calls and clone size are those listed in that table; D and trimming were worked out from the DNA. For this sample, about 19,000 clones are listed, none of them singletons. Around 29% of the sample belongs to the ten largest clones.

Cells from mouse cutaneous lymph nodes were pooled, stained for CD4, CD8alpha, NKG2D, NKG2ACE and other markers, and then sorted on a BD Influx. The sequencing sample was made of CD8+ T cells sorted from a lymph node. The chain is assembled from TRBV1 and TRBJ2-5; TRBD2 lines up with 7 middle nucleotides. The sequence was collected from a C3H/HeJ mouse with alopecia areata. Regarding MHC type, mice of this strain are H2-k. The CDR3: CTCSAGGQDTQYF. The covered CDR3 bases are TGCACCTGCAGTGCGGGGGGGCAAGAC.